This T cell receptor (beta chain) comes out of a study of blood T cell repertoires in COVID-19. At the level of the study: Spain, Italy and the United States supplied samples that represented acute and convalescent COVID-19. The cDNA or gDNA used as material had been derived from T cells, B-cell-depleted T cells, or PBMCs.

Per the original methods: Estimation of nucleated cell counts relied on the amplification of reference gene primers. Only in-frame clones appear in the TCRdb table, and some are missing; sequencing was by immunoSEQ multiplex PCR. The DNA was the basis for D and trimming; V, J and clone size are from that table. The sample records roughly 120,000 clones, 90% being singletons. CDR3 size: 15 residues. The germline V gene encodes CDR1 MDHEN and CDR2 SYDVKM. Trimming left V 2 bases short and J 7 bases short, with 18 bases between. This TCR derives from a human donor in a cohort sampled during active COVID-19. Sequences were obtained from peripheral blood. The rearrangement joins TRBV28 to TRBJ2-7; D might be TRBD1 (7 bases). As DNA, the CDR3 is TGTGCCAGCAGTTTAGGGGGGCAGGGGGTCGGAGAGCAGTACTTC. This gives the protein CASSLGGQGVGEQYF.